This entry lists 32 T cell receptor beta chains sequenced from one sample in a study of blood T cell repertoires in COVID-19. Produced via immunoSEQ multiplex PCR; TCRdb's table is partial and in-frame only. Altogether about half a million clones are present, 80% to 90% being singletons, with the ten largest covering 3.2%. The sample consisted of peripheral blood. These receptors all stem from a human donor in a cohort sampled during active COVID-19.

Only one count was recorded for this clone. The chain carries TRBV18 and TRBJ1-5; D is possibly TRBD1 (6 bases). V shed 6 bases and J shed 6 bases, with 18 bases lying between them. Germline-derived CDR1 and CDR2 are KGHSH and LQKENI. CDR3 length: 15 amino acids. The CDR3 loop is CASSRGAEGSQPQHF. The CDR3 nucleotides are TGTGCCAGCTCTCGGGGGGCGGAGGGAAGTCAGCCCCAGCATTTT.

The chain couples TRBV3-1 (or the pseudogene TRBV3-2) to TRBJ2-6; the match to TRBD2 covers 7 bases. V lost 6 bases and J lost 0; bases outside the gene matches: 8. CDR3 length: 17 residues. Germline lookup yields CDR1 LGHDT and CDR2 YNNKEL (reference sequence). The DNA of the CDR3 is TGTGCCAGCAGTCCCAGCGGGGCCCTCTCTGGGGCCAACGTCCTGACTTTC. This codes for CASSPSGALSGANVLTF.

This chain uses TRBV6-5 with TRBJ2-7; 7 positions agree with TRBD1. V shed 5 bases, J shed 0 bases, and the junction held 7 bases outside the gene matches. The CDR3 is 15 amino acids. Germline assignment: CDR1 MNHEY and CDR2 SVGAGI. The CDR3 DNA reads as TGTGCCAGCAGTCTAGGGACAGTTTCCTCCTACGAGCAGTACTTC. This sequence encodes CASSLGTVSSYEQYF.

The rearrangement links TRBV4-1 to TRBJ1-5; 8 nucleotides line up with TRBD1. From germline, CDR1 is MGHRA and CDR2 YSYEKL. J was trimmed by 2 bases and V by 3 bases; bases with no gene match: 12. The CDR3 totals 18 residues. CDR3 amino acids: CASSHGQGAAGGNQPQHF. As DNA, the CDR3 is TGCGCCAGCAGCCATGGTCAGGGGGCAGCCGGGGGCAATCAGCCCCAGCATTTT.

This clone was counted once. The CDR3 spells CASRPTGGEQYF. The CDR3 DNA reads TGTGCCAGCAGGCCCACAGGGGGCGAGCAGTACTTC. The chain employs TRBV27 and TRBJ2-7, with TRBD1 matching 8 bases. Unmatched junction bases numbered 4, after V lost 6 bases and J lost 6 bases. The CDR3 is 12 amino acids. From germline, CDR1 is MNHEY and CDR2 SMNVEV (reference sequence).

This clone was seen a few times. This chain joins TRBV15 and TRBJ2-7; 9 bases are shared with TRBD2. The CDR3 loop spans 14 amino acids. Germline values: CDR1 LNHNV, CDR2 YYDKDF (reference sequence). The J segment lost 5 bases and the V segment lost 3 bases, leaving 5 bases of the junction unmatched. Here the CDR3 DNA reads TGTGCCACCAGCAGGGGACTAGCTACCGACGAGCAGTACTTC. This sequence encodes CATSRGLATDEQYF.

The chain has TRBV1 and TRBJ1-2. TRBV1 is listed as a pseudogene. The CDR3 length is 18 residues. The CDR3 loop reads CTSSMRTGAGITNYGYTF. CDR3 nucleotides: TGCACCAGCAGCATGAGAACCGGGGCGGGGATTACCAACTATGGCTACACCTTC.

This sequence joins TRBV5-1 and TRBJ1-1; TRBD1 aligns across 8 bases. Germline CDR1 is SGHRS and CDR2 is YFSETQ. The V segment lost 0 bases and the J segment 5 bases; nucleotides outside the gene matches: 6. The CDR3 sequence is 15 residues long. The CDR3 loop is CASSLGHRGVTEAFF. The CDR3 DNA reads as TGCGCCAGCAGCTTGGGTCACAGGGGGGTTACTGAAGCTTTCTTT.

The chain uses TRBV19 and TRBJ1-1, with D hard to call. The CDR3 contains 16 residues. CDR1 is LNHDA, CDR2 SQIVND, per germline (reference sequence). V was pared by 5 bases and J by 5 bases, with 21 bases between. In DNA form, the CDR3 reads TGTGCCAGTAGTCCGCAGCCGCCGGGTTTCTTAACTGAAGCTTTCTTT. Protein product: CASSPQPPGFLTEAFF. Full variable domain (rest looked up from reference TRBV19 and TRBJ1-1): DGGITQSPKYLFRKEGQNVTLSCEQNLNHDAMYWYRQDPGQGLRLIYYSQIVNDFQKGDIAEGYSVSREKKESFPLTVTSAQKNPTAFYLCASSPQPPGFLTEAFFGQGTRLTVV.

The chain's CDR3 is CASSRAGTGHYGYTF. The CDR3 region has the DNA TGTGCCAGCAGCAGAGCCGGGACAGGGCACTATGGCTACACCTTC. J is TRBJ1-2 and V is TRBV7-6; 9 nucleotides line up with TRBD1. The V segment lost 5 bases and the J segment 3 bases; nucleotides outside the gene matches: 7. This CDR3 comprises 15 residues. Germline V gene sequence: CDR1 SGHVS, CDR2 FNYEAQ.

The chain is built from TRBV19 and TRBJ2-4; D possibly corresponds to TRBD2 (6 bases). V dropped 3 bases and J dropped 1 base, with 13 bases sitting between them. Germline CDR1 LNHDA, CDR2 SQIVND (reference sequence). The CDR3 length is 16 residues. The CDR3 here is CASSITGVGAKNIQYF. The CDR3 coding sequence is TGTGCCAGTAGTATTACGGGGGTAGGGGCCAAAAACATTCAGTACTTC.

V and J are TRBV5-1 and TRBJ1-1; D not certain. The V and J ends lost 4 bases and 1 base respectively, with 14 bases between them. CDR1 is SGHRS and CDR2 is YFSETQ in the germline V gene. CDR3 length equals 15 residues. CDR3 protein: CASSAFVTANTEAFF. The DNA for the CDR3 is TGCGCCAGCAGCGCTTTCGTTACAGCGAACACTGAAGCTTTCTTT.

The chain employs TRBV28 and TRBJ1-5, with a possible D match to TRBD1 (5 bases). Looked up from germline, CDR1 is MDHEN and CDR2 is SYDVKM. The CDR3 covers 13 residues. Trimming shortened V by 6 bases and J by 6 bases, and 12 bases separated the two germline ends. CDR3 coding DNA: TGTGCCAGCAGGCGATCCGGGGGTCAGCCCCAGCATTTT. Amino acid sequence: CASRRSGGQPQHF.

The chain employs TRBV25-1 and TRBJ1-5; 9 bases align to TRBD1. The germline V gene has CDR1 MGHDK and CDR2 SYGVNS. This CDR3 contains 14 residues. Trimming removed 6 bases from V and 4 bases from J; junction bases left unmatched: 4. The CDR3 nucleotides read TGTGCCAGCAGGGGACAGGGAAGGAATCAGCCCCAGCATTTT. This translates into CASRGQGRNQPQHF.

The sample holds a few counts of this clone. J is TRBJ1-2 and V is TRBV20-1, with 8 bases fitting TRBD1. CDR1 is DFQATT, CDR2 SNEGSKA, per germline (reference sequence). V shed 3 bases and J 4 bases; nucleotides not matched to a gene: 13. CDR3 size: 16 residues. The CDR3 sequence: CSASRRSGGDFYGYTF. CDR3 DNA: TGCAGTGCTAGTCGGCGGTCAGGGGGCGATTTCTATGGCTACACCTTC.

The chain combines TRBV24-1 with TRBJ2-1; D perhaps matches TRBD2 (5 bases). Germline CDR1 reads KGHDR; CDR2 reads SFDVKD. The CDR3 is made up of 14 amino acids. V shed 9 bases and J shed 5 bases, with 16 bases lying between them. CDR3 nucleotides: TGTGCCACCCCTGGCGGGCGAGTCAACAATGAGCAGTTCTTC. Encoded protein: CATPGGRVNNEQFF.

The V and J genes are TRBV18 and TRBJ2-2, with D hard to call. The germline V gene encodes CDR1 KGHSH and CDR2 LQKENI. The CDR3 is 17 amino acids. V lost 0 bases and J 1 base, leaving 12 bases between the germline ends. CDR3 amino acids: CASSPPESNRNTGELFF. CDR3 DNA sequence: TGTGCCAGCTCACCACCGGAGAGCAATAGGAACACCGGGGAGCTGTTTTTT. Together with reference TRBV18 and TRBJ2-2, the CDR3 gives the full variable domain: NAGVMQNPRHLVRRRGQEARLRCSPMKGHSHVYWYRQLPEEGLKFMVYLQKENIIDESGMPKERFSAEFPKEGPSILRIQQVVRGDSAAYFCASSPPESNRNTGELFFGEGSRLTVL.

The chain combines TRBV5-1 with TRBJ2-2; D perhaps matches TRBD2 (6 bases). Germline V gene sequence: CDR1 SGHRS, CDR2 YFSETQ. V lost 1 base to trimming and J lost 7 bases, with 14 bases between them. The CDR3 covers 15 residues. The CDR3 DNA follows: TGCGCCAGCAGCTTGTCCGTAGGAGGGGTCGGGGAGCTGTTTTTT. Encoded protein: CASSLSVGGVGELFF.

The rearrangement uses TRBV29-1 and TRBJ1-5; possibly TRBD1 for D (6 bases). The CDR3 sequence is 17 residues long. Germline loops: CDR1 SQVTM, CDR2 ANQGSEA. Trimming cost V 3 bases and J 0 bases, with 18 bases left between them. CDR3 sequence reads: CSVEGAVSSYSNQPQHF. Here the CDR3 DNA reads TGCAGCGTTGAGGGGGCGGTTTCCTCCTATAGCAATCAGCCCCAGCATTTT.

The chain has TRBV28 and TRBJ2-5; 7 positions match TRBD1. Germline V gene sequence: CDR1 MDHEN, CDR2 SYDVKM. V lost 7 bases and J lost 5; bases outside the gene matches: 13. The CDR3 loop spans 15 amino acids. CDR3 amino acids: CASTIYQGVGETQYF. Written as DNA, the CDR3 is TGTGCCAGCACCATCTACCAGGGGGTTGGCGAGACCCAGTACTTC.

The chain is built from TRBV24-1 and TRBJ2-1; TRBD2 matches 8 bases. CDR3 size: 15 residues. The junction had 9 bases not matched to a gene; V was cut back by 8 bases and J by 4 bases. The germline V gene encodes CDR1 KGHDR and CDR2 SFDVKD. CDR3 nucleotides: TGTGCCACCACCCCGTCTAGCGGGCCTTACAATGAGCAGTTCTTC. Protein product: CATTPSSGPYNEQFF.

The V and J genes are TRBV4-1 and TRBJ1-4; the D gene is possibly TRBD1 (6 bases). The CDR3 contains 16 residues. Trimming took 1 base from V and 7 from J, leaving 16 bases between them. Germline CDR1 reads MGHRA; CDR2 reads YSYEKL. The CDR3 DNA is TGCGCCAGCAGCCAAGGCTCGGGGGGCTTTGGTGAAAAACTGTTTTTT. Protein: CASSQGSGGFGEKLFF.

This clone has a single count. This chain joins TRBV2 and TRBJ1-1, with a weak D call TRBD1 (6 bases). From germline, CDR1 is SNHLY and CDR2 FYNNEI. CDR3 length: 14 amino acids. V was cut by 7 bases and J by 5 bases, with 17 bases left in between. The CDR3 is CASNTGGGETEAFF. CDR3 bases: TGTGCCAGCAATACTGGGGGGGGCGAGACTGAAGCTTTCTTT.

The CDR3 DNA follows: TGCGCCAGCAGCGCTTCACTAGCGCAATCCTACAATGAGCAGTTCTTC. This gives the protein CASSASLAQSYNEQFF. This rearrangement joins TRBV5-1 to TRBJ2-1, with 7 bases fitting TRBD2. CDR1 is SGHRS, CDR2 YFSETQ, per germline. CDR3 length: 16 amino acids. V was pared by 4 bases and J by 1 base, with 8 bases of the junction left unmatched.

This clone was observed a single time. V is TRBV6-1 and J is TRBJ2-5; the match to TRBD2 covers 8 bases. Germline V lookup: CDR1 MNHNS, CDR2 SASEGT. V dropped 8 bases and J dropped 5; count of bases not matched to a gene: 4. The CDR3 consists of 12 residues. CDR3 residues: CASGASGETQYF. The CDR3 nucleotides read TGTGCCAGCGGGGCTAGCGGGGAGACCCAGTACTTC.

J is TRBJ1-3 and V is TRBV15; D is possibly TRBD1 (5 bases). The V gene lost 3 bases and the J gene lost 1 base, with 10 bases spanning the gap. Germline V lookup: CDR1 LNHNV, CDR2 YYDKDF (reference sequence). This CDR3 comprises 15 residues. The CDR3 DNA sequence: TGTGCCACCAGCAGTGGGCAGGGATCTGGAAACACCATATATTTT. Its translation: CATSSGQGSGNTIYF.

The chain employs TRBV2 and TRBJ1-6; 10 bases agree with TRBD1. This CDR3 has 14 amino acids. The trim removed 6 bases at V and 10 bases at J, leaving 6 bases unmatched. Germline V CDR1 and CDR2: SNHLY, FYNNEI. CDR3 coding DNA: TGTGCCAGCAGATACCGGGACAGGGGATCACCCCTCCACTTT. This sequence encodes CASRYRDRGSPLHF.

The chain has TRBV27 and TRBJ1-2; D might be TRBD1 (5 bases). Germline V CDR1 and CDR2: MNHEY, SMNVEV (reference sequence). V lost 4 bases, J lost 7 bases, and 19 bases lay in between. The CDR3 is 15 residues long. CDR3 nucleotide sequence: TGTGCCAGCAGTTCGGCGGGACTCACGAGGGCTGGCTACACCTTC. Encoded protein: CASSSAGLTRAGYTF.

V usage is TRBV6-1 and J usage is TRBJ1-1; no firm D call. Per the germline V gene, CDR1 is MNHNS and CDR2 is SASEGT. Trimming stripped 1 base from V and 7 bases from J, with 16 bases between. The CDR3 sequence is 15 residues long. The CDR3 DNA sequence: TGTGCCAGCAGTGAAGGGGTGGCCCGGGTAAGTGAAGCTTTCTTT. Translating gives CASSEGVARVSEAFF.

This clone was seen only a few times. This chain links TRBV29-1 with TRBJ1-5; TRBD1 might be the D (6 bases). The CDR3 has 13 amino acids. Between the trimmed V and J ends, which lost 5 bases and 7 bases, there was a span of 15 bases. In germline, CDR1 is SQVTM, CDR2 ANQGSEA. CDR3 amino acids: CSVKQGGRQPQHF. The CDR3 nucleotides are TGCAGCGTTAAACAGGGCGGTAGACAGCCCCAGCATTTT.

This chain links TRBV5-4 with TRBJ2-5; the match to TRBD1 covers 7 bases. CDR1 and CDR2 from the germline V gene are SGHNT and YYREEE (reference sequence). Germline trimming cut 4 bases from V and 0 bases from J; bases unmatched to any gene: 9. CDR3 length equals 16 residues. The CDR3 spells CASSRRQGPNQETQYF. The DNA of the CDR3 is TGTGCCAGCAGCCGTCGACAGGGACCCAACCAAGAGACCCAGTACTTC. The whole variable domain, filled in from reference TRBV5-4 and TRBJ2-5, reads ETGVTQSPTHLIKTRGQQVTLRCSSQSGHNTVSWYQQALGQGPQFIFQYYREEENGRGNFPPRFSGLQFPNYSSELNVNALELDDSALYLCASSRRQGPNQETQYFGPGTRLLVL.

The rearrangement links TRBV30 to TRBJ1-2, with D unresolved. V was shortened by 3 bases and J by 6 bases, with 11 bases between the two germline ends. The V gene's germline CDR1 is GTSNPN and CDR2 SVGIG (reference sequence). This CDR3 is 12 amino acids long. As DNA, the CDR3 is TGTGCCTGGAGGGTAACAGAGAATGGCTACACCTTC. Translating gives CAWRVTENGYTF.